This T cell receptor beta chain was sequenced in a study of OX40 agonist ivuxolimab in advanced cancers. Data came from immunoSEQ multiplex PCR; TCRdb stores just in-frame clones and leaves some out. The sample has 75,000 to 80,000 clones, approximately 82% seen once. The germline CDR1 and CDR2 sequences are SGHRS and YFSETQ. Trimming took 2 bases from V and 5 from J; bases not matched to a gene: 5. This CDR3 comprises 14 residues. The specimen was CD4+ or CD8+ T cells sorted from blood, collected in a trial of the OX40 agonist ivuxolimab. The chain uses TRBV5-1 and TRBJ2-5, with 8 nucleotides matching TRBD1. This sequence was found in an adult with an advanced solid tumor such as melanoma, head and neck, liver or kidney cancer. Here the CDR3 reads CASSFQGAEETQYF. CDR3 in DNA: TGCGCCAGCAGCTTTCAGGGGGCCGAGGAGACCCAGTACTTC.